The 14 T cell receptor beta chains below come from one sample, sequenced in a study of shared clonotypes between healthy human individuals. Method: immunoSEQ multiplex PCR; TCRdb's copy keeps in-frame clones and lacks some. The data show more than 2,000,000 clones, around nine tenths seen once. The sequenced sample was naive CD4+ T cells sorted from blood. Subset meaning: CD45RA+ positively selected. The receptors shown here come from a young man in good health.

This clone was counted only a few times. The chain has TRBV10-2 and TRBJ1-2; TRBD1 matches 9 bases. The CDR3 covers 13 residues. The germline CDR1 and CDR2 sequences are WSHSY and SAAADI. Losses at the gene ends were 6 bases for V and 6 bases for J; bases not matched to a gene: 5. The CDR3: CASRGQGVDGYTF. CDR3 DNA: TGCGCCAGCAGGGGACAGGGAGTAGATGGCTACACCTTC.

The chain combines TRBV6-6 with TRBJ2-7; TRBD2 is a possible D gene (5 bases). The CDR3 length is 11 residues. CDR1 is MNHNY and CDR2 is SVGAGI in the germline V gene (reference sequence). V was cut by 6 bases and J by 4 bases, with 7 bases left in between. The CDR3 here is CASREGYEQYF. DNA of the CDR3: TGTGCCAGCAGAGAGGGTTACGAGCAGTACTTC.

The chain recombines TRBV6-5 with TRBJ1-2; TRBD1 aligns across 8 bases. The CDR3 is 16 amino acids. V shed 4 bases, J shed 4 bases, and the junction held 11 bases outside the gene matches. Germline V gene sequence: CDR1 MNHEY, CDR2 SVGAGI. The CDR3 DNA sequence: TGTGCCAGCAGTTTGGGCTACAGGGGGGTACCCTATGGCTACACCTTC. Translating it yields CASSLGYRGVPYGYTF.

This clone was detected a few times. The chain recombines TRBV30 with TRBJ1-6, with D perhaps TRBD1 (5 bases). Between the trimmed V and J ends, which lost 4 bases and 4 bases, there was a span of 17 bases. Looked up from germline, CDR1 is GTSNPN and CDR2 is SVGIG (reference sequence). The length of the CDR3 is 16 residues. As DNA, the CDR3 is TGTGCCTGGATGATGGGGGGGGGAACTTATAATTCACCCCTCCACTTT. It yields the protein CAWMMGGGTYNSPLHF.

The rearrangement uses TRBV5-1 and TRBJ1-3; tentatively, D is TRBD1 (6 bases). V was clipped by 5 bases and J by 4 bases, with 13 bases between them. Per the germline V gene, CDR1 is SGHRS and CDR2 is YFSETQ. The CDR3 length is 14 residues. The CDR3 here is CASREGGDGNTIYF. CDR3 DNA: TGCGCCAGCAGAGAGGGGGGCGACGGAAACACCATATATTTT.

This clone appeared once. This rearrangement joins TRBV7-9 to TRBJ2-1; D perhaps matches TRBD2 (6 bases). The germline V gene encodes CDR1 SEHNR and CDR2 FQNEAQ (reference sequence). V was pared by 5 bases and J by 1 base, with 18 bases between. The CDR3 runs 17 residues. CDR3: CASSPLSGARSYNEQFF. The CDR3 region has the DNA TGTGCCAGCAGCCCACTTAGCGGAGCTAGATCCTACAATGAGCAGTTCTTC.

The gene calls are TRBV6-5 and TRBJ2-7, with a tentative D call TRBD1 (8 bases). Germline assignment: CDR1 MNHEY and CDR2 SVGAGI. Trimming removed 8 bases at V and 3 bases at J, with 17 bases between. The CDR3 totals 14 residues. The CDR3 DNA reads TGTGCCAGCGCCACAGGGGGGGTTGGCTACGAGCAGTACTTC. It encodes CASATGGVGYEQYF.

J is TRBJ1-5 and V is TRBV6-1; 7 bases are shared with TRBD1. The CDR3 extends over 15 amino acids. Germline CDR1 and CDR2: MNHNS and SASEGT. After removal of 5 bases from V and 0 bases from J, the junction contained 4 bases not matched to a gene. CDR3 DNA sequence: TGTGCCAGCAGTCAACACAGGGGTAGCAATCAGCCCCAGCATTTT. As protein: CASSQHRGSNQPQHF.

Turning to this clone: Other DNA variants within this sample encode the same CDR3. This chain connects TRBV5-6 to TRBJ2-7, with D unresolved. V lost 1 base and J lost 2, with 1 base in between. The CDR3 spans 11 residues. Germline-derived CDR1 and CDR2 are SGHDT and YYEEEE. The CDR3 DNA reads as TGTGCCAGCAGCTTGACCTACGAGCAGTACTTC. It is translated as CASSLTYEQYF.

The chain employs TRBV30 and TRBJ2-4, with D perhaps TRBD2 (5 bases). The CDR3 spans 16 residues. CDR1 and CDR2 (germline): GTSNPN, SVGIG (reference sequence). V lost 2 bases and J 1 base, leaving 15 bases between the germline ends. The CDR3 loop reads CAWSRVRPSAKNIQYF. In DNA form, the CDR3 reads TGTGCCTGGAGTCGGGTCAGACCTAGCGCCAAAAACATTCAGTACTTC.

The V and J genes are TRBV7-9 and TRBJ2-7; the match to TRBD1 covers 9 bases. V trimming: 7 bases; J trimming: 5 bases; junction bases outside the gene matches: 12. Germline CDR1 reads SEHNR; CDR2 reads FQNEAQ (reference sequence). The CDR3 covers 15 residues. The CDR3 sequence: CASIDRTGEVHEQYF. CDR3 nucleotides: TGTGCCAGCATCGATCGGACAGGGGAAGTCCACGAGCAGTACTTC. Together with reference TRBV7-9 and TRBJ2-7, the CDR3 gives the full variable domain: DTGVSQNPRHKITKRGQNVTFRCDPISEHNRLYWYRQTLGQGPEFLTYFQNEAQLEKSRLLSDRFSAERPKGSFSTLEIQRTEQGDSAMYLCASIDRTGEVHEQYFGPGTRLTVT.

V gene TRBV27 combines with J gene TRBJ1-1; no firm D call. The V and J ends lost 5 bases and 1 base respectively, with 8 bases between them. This CDR3 has 13 residues. The V gene's germline CDR1 is MNHEY and CDR2 SMNVEV (reference sequence). CDR3 in DNA: TGTGCCAGCAGTCAAATTAAGAACACTGAAGCTTTCTTT. Its protein product is CASSQIKNTEAFF.

CDR3 residues: CASNPRGEIPYEQYF. In DNA, the CDR3 is TGTGCCAGCAACCCGAGGGGAGAAATCCCCTACGAGCAGTACTTC. The chain combines TRBV6-6 with TRBJ2-7, with D possibly called TRBD1 or TRBD2 (5 bases each). The CDR3 spans 15 residues. Trimming left V 7 bases short and J 2 bases short, with 18 bases between. Germline V gene sequence: CDR1 MNHNY, CDR2 SVGAGI (reference sequence).

V usage is TRBV5-1 and J usage is TRBJ2-7; maybe TRBD1 (5 bases). The CDR3 covers 15 residues. The germline V gene has CDR1 SGHRS and CDR2 YFSETQ. V was trimmed by 0 bases and J by 7 bases, leaving 17 bases between them. The DNA of the CDR3 is TGCGCCAGCAGCTTGGCCGGCCCAGGGTTAGGGGAGCAGTACTTC. This sequence encodes CASSLAGPGLGEQYF.